The 29 T cell receptor beta chains below were found in one sample sequenced in a study of PD-L1 blockade in urothelial cancer. The table came from immunoSEQ multiplex PCR; TCRdb's copy has only in-frame clones and leaves some out. The top ten hold around 1.8% of the sample, which has approximately 39,000 clones, approximately 90% seen once. The specimen was PBMCs, collected around atezolizumab (anti-PD-L1) treatment. Receptors were obtained from a man aged 55 to 69 with urothelial cancer.

The CDR3 protein is CASSQTGMGEAFF. In DNA form, the CDR3 reads TGTGCCAGCAGTCAGACAGGGATGGGTGAAGCTTTCTTT. V and J are TRBV6-5 and TRBJ1-1, with TRBD1 matching 7 bases. Per germline, CDR1 MNHEY and CDR2 SVGAGI. V lost 5 bases and J lost 7; bases outside the gene matches: 7. The CDR3 loop spans 13 amino acids.

This clone has a handful of counts. The chain recombines TRBV9 with TRBJ2-5, with 8 bases identical to TRBD1. The CDR3 has 17 residues. With 0 bases clipped from V and 2 bases from J, the junction kept 9 bases outside the gene matches. Germline CDR1 is SGDLS and CDR2 is YYNGEE. In nucleotides, the CDR3 is TGTGCCAGCAGCGTAGACCCTCCAGGGGGCAGACAAGAGACCCAGTACTTC. This gives the protein CASSVDPPGGRQETQYF.

The chain links TRBV7-3 to TRBJ2-1; D call uncertain. The CDR3 length is 13 residues. The V end was cut by 2 bases, the J end by 5 bases, with 7 bases between. Germline lookup yields CDR1 SGHTA and CDR2 FQGTGA. CDR3 DNA sequence: TGTGCCAGCAGCTTAGCACTCGACAATGAGCAGTTCTTC. This gives the protein CASSLALDNEQFF. Filled out from reference TRBV7-3 and TRBJ2-1, the complete variable domain reads GAGVSQTPSNKVTEKGKYVELRCDPISGHTALYWYRQSLGQGPEFLIYFQGTGAADDSGLPNDRFFAVRPEGSVSTLKIQRTERGDSAVYLCASSLALDNEQFFGPGTRLTVL.

The rearrangement links TRBV28 to TRBJ2-7, with 7 positions matching TRBD1. Trimming cost V 3 bases and J 5 bases; bases outside gene matches: 10. The CDR3 length is 15 residues. Germline lookup yields CDR1 MDHEN and CDR2 SYDVKM. DNA for the CDR3: TGTGCCAGCAGTTTCCCCCAGACAGGGCAGGACGAGCAGTACTTC. Translating gives CASSFPQTGQDEQYF.

This rearrangement joins TRBV5-1 to TRBJ1-2, with D perhaps TRBD1 (5 bases). Trimming took off 4 bases at V and 6 bases at J, with 16 bases between the two ends. In germline, CDR1 is SGHRS, CDR2 YFSETQ. The CDR3 totals 14 residues. The CDR3 is CASSRGTDADGYTF. The CDR3 nucleotides read TGCGCCAGCAGCCGCGGGACGGACGCAGATGGCTACACCTTC. Based on the CDR3 plus reference TRBV5-1 and TRBJ1-2, the full variable domain is KAGVTQTPRYLIKTRGQQVTLSCSPISGHRSVSWYQQTPGQGLQFLFEYFSETQRNKGNFPGRFSGRQFSNSRSEMNVSTLELGDSALYLCASSRGTDADGYTFGSGTRLTVV.

The chain has TRBV18 and TRBJ2-7; D is possibly TRBD2 (6 bases). The germline V gene has CDR1 KGHSH and CDR2 LQKENI. The CDR3 spans 14 residues. V was cut by 0 bases and J by 4 bases, with 10 bases left in between. The CDR3 loop reads CASSPPAGRYEQYF. In nucleotides, the CDR3 is TGTGCCAGCTCACCACCGGCAGGGAGGTACGAGCAGTACTTC.

This clone was counted once. V is TRBV9 and J is TRBJ1-1; 7 bases align to TRBD1. Germline assignment: CDR1 SGDLS and CDR2 YYNGEE. The CDR3 has 13 residues. V shed 0 bases and J 10 bases; nucleotides not matched to a gene: 6. The CDR3, as DNA: TGTGCCAGCAGCGTAGCGAGACAGGGTTTAGCTTTCTTT. Residues: CASSVARQGLAFF.

This sequence joins TRBV9 and TRBJ2-5; 10 nucleotides line up with TRBD2. The CDR3 is 17 residues long. V was clipped by 1 base and J by 3 bases; unmatched bases: 9. From germline, CDR1 is SGDLS and CDR2 YYNGEE. The CDR3 loop is CASSVLGLAGVEETQYF. The DNA for the CDR3 is TGTGCCAGCAGCGTATTAGGGCTAGCGGGGGTTGAAGAGACCCAGTACTTC.

The CDR3 loop is CASSLYSGNTIYF. Here the CDR3 DNA reads TGCGCCAGCAGCTTGTACTCTGGAAACACCATATATTTT. The V call is TRBV5-1, the J call TRBJ1-3, with no clear D. Trimming cost V 1 base and J 0 bases, with 2 bases left between them. CDR3 length: 13 amino acids. The germline V gene has CDR1 SGHRS and CDR2 YFSETQ.

The chain carries TRBV30 and TRBJ1-1; D remains ambiguous. The CDR3 has 13 residues. Per the germline V gene, CDR1 is GTSNPN and CDR2 is SVGIG (reference sequence). V was pared by 0 bases and J by 4 bases, with 9 bases between. CDR3 protein: CAWSVPGSTEAFF. The CDR3 nucleotides read TGTGCCTGGAGTGTACCCGGGAGCACTGAAGCTTTCTTT.

The chain employs TRBV27 and TRBJ2-3; a possible D gene is TRBD2 (6 bases). The CDR3 totals 14 residues. The germline V gene encodes CDR1 MNHEY and CDR2 SMNVEV (reference sequence). With 4 bases removed from V and 5 bases from J, the gap between germline ends came to 13 bases. CDR3 region: CASSWSSGLDTQYF. The CDR3 DNA follows: TGTGCCAGCAGTTGGAGTTCGGGACTAGATACGCAGTATTTT.

This clone occurred once. This chain uses TRBV19 with TRBJ1-2; D is ambiguous. The V gene's germline CDR1 is LNHDA and CDR2 SQIVND (reference sequence). The V end was cut by 6 bases, the J end by 3 bases, with 14 bases between. This CDR3 has 14 residues. CDR3 protein: CASRFLSLDYGYTF. In DNA form, the CDR3 reads TGTGCCAGTAGATTCTTGAGTTTGGACTATGGCTACACCTTC.

J is TRBJ1-3 and V is TRBV7-6; D is unclear. Germline V gene sequence: CDR1 SGHVS, CDR2 FNYEAQ. The CDR3 has 13 amino acids. Trimming pared 1 base from V and 4 bases from J, leaving 5 bases between. The CDR3 region is CASSLGGGNTIYF. Written as DNA, the CDR3 is TGTGCCAGCAGCTTAGGTGGCGGAAACACCATATATTTT.

This clone came up once. V usage is TRBV4-1 and J usage is TRBJ2-5; no reliable D call. The V end was cut by 0 bases, the J end by 1 base, with 15 bases between. The CDR3 has 17 residues. CDR1 and CDR2 from the germline V gene are MGHRA and YSYEKL. The CDR3 DNA reads TGCGCCAGCAGCCAAGATCCCCCTAGGCTCCTCCAAGAGACCCAGTACTTC. This codes for CASSQDPPRLLQETQYF.

The chain has TRBV7-9 and TRBJ2-1; 8 bases agree with TRBD2. The germline gives CDR1 SEHNR, CDR2 FQNEAQ (reference sequence). The CDR3 contains 13 residues. V was clipped by 2 bases and J by 6 bases; unmatched bases: 0. This CDR3 reads CASSLLAGNEQFF. CDR3 DNA sequence: TGTGCCAGCAGCTTACTAGCGGGCAATGAGCAGTTCTTC.

The CDR3 is CASSESPFDRVDGGNQPQHF. CDR3 DNA sequence: TGTGCCAGCAGTGAATCCCCCTTCGACAGGGTAGACGGGGGCAATCAGCCCCAGCATTTT. The rearrangement uses TRBV2 and TRBJ1-5; TRBD1 matches 7 bases. Germline V CDR1 and CDR2: SNHLY, FYNNEI. V trimming: 2 bases; J trimming: 2 bases; junction bases outside the gene matches: 18. There are 20 residues in the CDR3. Full variable domain (rest looked up from reference TRBV2 and TRBJ1-5): EPEVTQTPSHQVTQMGQEVILRCVPISNHLYFYWYRQILGQKVEFLVSFYNNEISEKSEIFDDQFSVERPDGSNFTLKIRSTKLEDSAMYFCASSESPFDRVDGGNQPQHFGDGTRLSIL.

This clone appeared once. The rearrangement links TRBV5-1 to TRBJ2-1; 14 nucleotides match TRBD2. The ends lost 4 bases at V and 4 bases at J; junction bases unmatched: 4. The CDR3 has 16 amino acids. CDR1 SGHRS and CDR2 YFSETQ come from the germline V gene. The CDR3 spells CASSPTSGGAYNEQFF. As DNA, the CDR3 is TGCGCCAGCAGCCCGACTAGCGGGGGGGCATACAATGAGCAGTTCTTC.

The chain is built from TRBV7-2 and TRBJ1-2; D is perhaps TRBD1 (6 bases). V was cut by 5 bases and J by 8 bases, with 18 bases left in between. The CDR3 is made up of 14 amino acids. CDR1 and CDR2 from the germline V gene are SGHTA and FQGNSA. Here the CDR3 DNA reads TGTGCCAGCAGCGTATTTCAGGGGTCTCAAGGCTACACCTTC. Protein: CASSVFQGSQGYTF.

V is TRBV6-1 and J is TRBJ2-5; D possibly corresponds to TRBD2 (6 bases). Trimming removed 4 bases at V and 7 bases at J, with 19 bases between. CDR1 and CDR2 (germline): MNHNS, SASEGT. This CDR3 is 15 amino acids long. The chain's CDR3 is CASSAPPGGGGTQYF. In DNA form, the CDR3 reads TGTGCCAGCAGTGCCCCCCCCGGGGGTGGAGGGACCCAGTACTTC.

The rearrangement links TRBV5-6 to TRBJ2-7; D not resolved. The CDR3 consists of 14 residues. Per the germline V gene, CDR1 is SGHDT and CDR2 is YYEEEE. V was cut by 4 bases and J by 1 base, with 12 bases left in between. CDR3 protein: CASSLRTGSYEQYF. As DNA, the CDR3 is TGTGCCAGCAGCCTCCGTACGGGTTCCTACGAGCAGTACTTC.

This clone was detected once. This chain uses TRBV18 with TRBJ1-4; D might be TRBD1 (5 bases). The CDR3 runs to 16 residues. The V gene lost 3 bases and the J gene lost 7 bases, with 18 bases spanning the gap. Germline CDR1 reads KGHSH; CDR2 reads LQKENI. CDR3: CASSPTTEGRGEKLFF. CDR3 nucleotides: TGTGCCAGCTCACCGACGACAGAGGGGCGGGGTGAAAAACTGTTTTTT.

J is TRBJ1-2 and V is TRBV28; D call uncertain. The CDR3 has 14 amino acids. Germline V gives CDR1 MDHEN, CDR2 SYDVKM. The V gene lost 2 bases and the J gene lost 7 bases, with 14 bases spanning the gap. Here the CDR3 DNA reads TGTGCCAGCAGTTTAAATCCTAGGTGGGTTGGCTACACCTTC. It specifies CASSLNPRWVGYTF.

The chain carries TRBV19 and TRBJ2-1; D may be TRBD2 (6 bases). Deletions cut 4 bases from V and 6 bases from J, with 10 bases between. Germline assignment: CDR1 LNHDA and CDR2 SQIVND (reference sequence). This CDR3 comprises 13 residues. The CDR3 nucleotides read TGTGCCAGTAGTACCAGACTAGTCAATGAGCAGTTCTTC. As protein: CASSTRLVNEQFF.

The CDR3, as DNA: TGTGCCAGCAGTTTCTTTGGGCGGGGGGGGAACACAGATACGCAGTATTTT. Amino acid sequence: CASSFFGRGGNTDTQYF. J is TRBJ2-3 and V is TRBV27; 9 bases line up with TRBD2. After removal of 3 bases from V and 2 bases from J, the junction contained 9 bases not matched to a gene. The CDR3 runs 17 residues. CDR1 and CDR2 from the germline V gene are MNHEY and SMNVEV (reference sequence).

The genes are TRBV5-5 and TRBJ1-1, with D perhaps matching TRBD1 (5 bases). Per germline, CDR1 SGHKS and CDR2 YYEKEE (reference sequence). This CDR3 comprises 14 residues. The germline V and J ends were trimmed by 3 bases and 3 bases, with 12 bases remaining between them. In DNA form, the CDR3 reads TGTGCCAGCAGCTCCTTTGGGGGGTACACTGAAGCTTTCTTT. Amino acids: CASSSFGGYTEAFF.

The CDR3 loop reads CATSRDLLGQGSYGYTF. CDR3 DNA sequence: TGTGCCACCAGCAGAGATCTGTTGGGACAGGGGAGCTATGGCTACACCTTC. The rearrangement uses TRBV15 and TRBJ1-2; 10 bases are a match to TRBD1. This CDR3 is 17 amino acids long. Germline V gives CDR1 LNHNV, CDR2 YYDKDF (reference sequence). J lost 4 bases, V lost 0 bases, and 8 bases had no gene match.

V is TRBV28 and J is TRBJ2-5; TRBD2 matches 8 bases. V was clipped by 5 bases and J by 6 bases; unmatched bases: 11. CDR3 length equals 15 residues. From germline, CDR1 is MDHEN and CDR2 SYDVKM. CDR3 amino acids: CASSRPGGGLKTQYF. CDR3 DNA sequence: TGTGCCAGCAGTCGACCCGGGGGGGGCCTAAAGACCCAGTACTTC. The full variable domain, rest sourced from reference TRBV28 and TRBJ2-5, is DVKVTQSSRYLVKRTGEKVFLECVQDMDHENMFWYRQDPGLGLRLIYFSYDVKMKEKGDIPEGYSVSREKKERFSLILESASTNQTSMYLCASSRPGGGLKTQYFGPGTRLLVL.

CDR3: CAISTGGPQETQYF. The CDR3 bases are TGTGCCATCAGCACTGGAGGACCCCAAGAGACCCAGTACTTC. The V and J genes are TRBV10-3 and TRBJ2-5, with D perhaps matching TRBD2 (5 bases). The length of the CDR3 is 14 residues. Germline-derived CDR1 and CDR2 are ENHRY and SYGVKD. V was cut by 6 bases and J by 1 base, with 12 bases left in between.

This chain joins TRBV11-2 and TRBJ2-5; D not certain. V lost 2 bases and J lost 1, with 2 bases in between. CDR1 is SGHAT and CDR2 is FQNNGV in the germline V gene. This CDR3 is built from 12 residues. CDR3 protein: CASSLLQETQYF. CDR3 nucleotides: TGTGCCAGCAGCTTACTCCAAGAGACCCAGTACTTC.